The clone carrying this T cell receptor beta chain has ten or more counts. These data are taken from a study of T cell repertoires in cytomegalovirus infection. A single record per CDR3 protein comes from TCRdb applying MiXCR to the reads. The sample lists approximately 250,000 distinct CDR3 sequences; roughly 22% were seen once. The V and J ends lost 7 bases and 1 base respectively, with 10 bases between them. This CDR3 has 13 amino acids. Germline CDR1 SGHTA, CDR2 FQGNSA. Sequencing was done on a sample of CD8+ T cells from PBMCs. This clonotype was sampled from a human donor in good health (CMV status not recorded). Some clones in this sample may be carry-over from other donors' samples. The chain links TRBV7-2 to TRBJ1-2; D possibly corresponds to TRBD1 (5 bases). CDR3 residues: CASTPDNNYGYTF. The CDR3, as DNA: TGTGCCAGCACCCCGGACAATAACTATGGCTACACCTTC. The complete variable domain, with remaining parts taken from reference TRBV7-2 and TRBJ1-2, reads GAGVSQSPSNKVTEKGKDVELRCDPISGHTALYWYRQSLGQGLEFLIYFQGNSAPDKSGLPSDRFSAERTGGSVSTLTIQRTQQEDSAVYLCASTPDNNYGYTFGSGTRLTVV.